Listed below are T cell receptor beta chains from one sample, sequenced in a study of Graves' ophthalmopathy and Graves' hyperthyroidism. TCRdb passed the multiplex PCR reads through MiXCR, listing each CDR3 protein once. The sample holds 1 million to 1.3 million distinct CDR3 sequences; less than 45% are singletons and the top ten take around 10%. Sequencing used peripheral blood or thyroid tissue (not recorded which). These receptor sequences come from an adult man with Graves' hyperthyroidism. Each CDR3 is given with its conserved first and last residue.

V	J	CDR3
TRBV24-1	TRBJ1-5	CATGHPNQPQHF
TRBV7-8	TRBJ2-7	CASSSGGSTYEQYF
TRBV20-1	TRBJ2-5	CSADGVEGWWETQYF
TRBV5-1	TRBJ2-7	CASSLSSLNYEQYF
TRBV10-3	TRBJ2-7	CAISEWLYEQYF
TRBV2	TRBJ1-4	CASTGPGASEKLFF
TRBV20-1	TRBJ2-7	CSARVGGNDEQYF
TRBV20-1	TRBJ2-7	CSASPLTSGVYEQYF
TRBV20-1	TRBJ1-5	CSARVEPPHGPQHF
TRBV5-4	TRBJ1-1	CASSLVAAGTEAFF
TRBV20-1	TRBJ1-1	CSANPELSEAFF
TRBV11-2	TRBJ2-7	CASSPRWQGAEQYF
TRBV11-1	TRBJ2-5	CASTVDPEETQYF
TRBV11-1	TRBJ2-5	CASSSLVGTSGRGTQYF
TRBV2	TRBJ1-1	CASGPGATEAFF
TRBV20-1	TRBJ2-5	CSARWGAGAQYF
TRBV10-3	TRBJ1-5	CAIRQTENQPQHF
TRBV7-2	TRBJ1-3	CASSLVVTGNSGNTIYF
TRBV7-9	TRBJ1-3	CASSLAGTDYGYTIYF
TRBV25-1	TRBJ2-5	CASSDTGGAGETQYF
TRBV2	TRBJ1-1	CASTGQMNTKAFF
TRBV20-1	TRBJ2-7	CSASTLADINYEQYF
TRBV9	TRBJ2-2	CASSVRGTVNTGELFF
TRBV12-3/TRBV12-4	TRBJ1-2	CASSYAEAGRGGYTF
TRBV2	TRBJ1-1	CASSEAPARKAFF
TRBV15	TRBJ2-7	CATSRVGVAYEQYF
TRBV2	TRBJ1-2	CASSEVQVLYGYTF
TRBV25-1	TRBJ1-4	CASSELEQGGEKLFF
TRBV9	TRBJ1-5	CASSSGWSSYEGNQPQHF
TRBV7-6	TRBJ2-5	CASSAGLAGEAFQETQYF
TRBV5-1	TRBJ1-6	CASSLETGRYSPLHF